The 14 T cell receptor beta chains below were found in one sample sequenced in a study of blood T cell repertoires in COVID-19. Assay used: immunoSEQ multiplex PCR; TCRdb lists only in-frame clones, some missing. Of approximately 200,000 clones listed, roughly 80% are singletons. The specimen was peripheral blood. These receptors were taken from a woman of 80 years or more with acute or convalescent COVID-19.

This chain joins TRBV10-3 and TRBJ2-3; TRBD1 matches 8 bases. Losses at the gene ends were 10 bases for V and 1 base for J; bases not matched to a gene: 10. The CDR3 contains 15 residues. Germline CDR1 reads ENHRY; CDR2 reads SYGVKD. CDR3 in DNA: TGTGCCACTACGGGACAGGCGGCGGGCACAGATACGCAGTATTTT. Amino acid sequence: CATTGQAAGTDTQYF.

The chain is built from TRBV6-5 and TRBJ1-1; weak D call: TRBD1 (6 bases). This CDR3 contains 14 residues. Germline values: CDR1 MNHEY, CDR2 SVGAGI. Trimming shortened V by 0 bases and J by 5 bases, and 10 bases separated the two germline ends. The CDR3 DNA is TGTGCCAGCAGTTACTCAGGGGGTCGTACTGAAGCTTTCTTT. Translated, it gives CASSYSGGRTEAFF.

The chain recombines TRBV18 with TRBJ2-7; a possible D gene is TRBD2 (5 bases). CDR1 and CDR2 (germline): KGHSH, LQKENI. Trimming left V 0 bases short and J 0 bases short, with 15 bases between. The CDR3 spans 17 residues. The CDR3 loop is CASSPPFLGEVSYEQYF. The CDR3 DNA follows: TGTGCCAGCTCACCACCGTTTCTGGGAGAAGTCTCCTACGAGCAGTACTTC.

The chain recombines TRBV3-1 (or the pseudogene TRBV3-2) with TRBJ1-2; weak D call: TRBD1 (5 bases). The CDR3 is 14 residues long. V shed 7 bases and J shed 3 bases, with 15 bases lying between them. Germline V CDR1 and CDR2: LGHDT, YNNKEL (reference sequence). CDR3 in DNA: TGTGCCAGCACCTCGAGGGGAGGATACTATGGCTACACCTTC. Translating gives CASTSRGGYYGYTF.

CDR3 loop: CASSQATDWGYTF. The CDR3 nucleotides read TGCGCCAGCAGCCAAGCAACCGACTGGGGCTACACCTTC. The chain joins TRBV4-1 to TRBJ1-2; D gene uncertain. Germline CDR1 reads MGHRA; CDR2 reads YSYEKL. CDR3 length equals 13 residues. V was shortened by 1 base and J by 8 bases, with 11 bases between the two germline ends.

This clone was seen only a few times. This chain uses TRBV19 with TRBJ1-4, with a weak D call TRBD1 (5 bases). Per the germline V gene, CDR1 is LNHDA and CDR2 is SQIVND (reference sequence). Trimming shortened V by 6 bases and J by 0 bases, and 14 bases separated the two germline ends. The CDR3 contains 16 residues. The CDR3 loop is CASSQTGGATNEKLFF. For the CDR3, the DNA is TGTGCCAGTAGCCAGACGGGGGGTGCAACTAATGAAAAACTGTTTTTT.

The chain couples TRBV30 to TRBJ2-5, with D possibly being TRBD1 (5 bases). In germline, CDR1 is GTSNPN, CDR2 SVGIG (reference sequence). The ends were cut back, 2 bases at V and 3 bases at J, with 10 bases in the middle. The CDR3 totals 13 residues. The CDR3, as DNA: TGTGCCTGGAGTTGGCAGGGAAAAGAGACCCAGTACTTC. The encoded protein is CAWSWQGKETQYF.

The chain has TRBV3-1 (or the pseudogene TRBV3-2) and TRBJ1-1, with D maybe TRBD1 (6 bases). Germline V gene lookup returns CDR1 LGHDT and CDR2 YNNKEL (reference sequence). V was pared by 3 bases and J by 8 bases, with 16 bases between. The CDR3 totals 14 residues. CDR3 region: CASSHTRTVAEAFF. In nucleotides, the CDR3 is TGTGCCAGCAGCCACACCAGGACAGTAGCGGAAGCTTTCTTT.

The chain joins TRBV30 to TRBJ2-1, with D possibly being TRBD2 (5 bases). Germline CDR1 and CDR2: GTSNPN and SVGIG (reference sequence). This CDR3 has 16 amino acids. Deletions cut 2 bases from V and 6 bases from J, with 20 bases between. The CDR3 DNA follows: TGTGCCTGGAGTTCATTACGGCTAGGAGGTCGCAATGAGCAGTTCTTC. Its translation is CAWSSLRLGGRNEQFF.

DNA of the CDR3: TGTGCCAGCAGCTCAGGGGTGGGGACCGGGGAGCTGTTTTTT. This gives the protein CASSSGVGTGELFF. The chain recombines TRBV2 with TRBJ2-2; possibly TRBD1 for D (6 bases). Germline V CDR1 and CDR2: SNHLY, FYNNEI. CDR3 length: 14 amino acids. V lost 6 bases and J lost 5, with 13 bases in between.

The CDR3: CASQAGGPDTQYF. DNA for the CDR3: TGTGCCAGCCAGGCGGGAGGCCCAGATACGCAGTATTTT. The J gene is TRBJ2-3, the V gene TRBV2; 8 bases fit TRBD2. The germline CDR1 and CDR2 sequences are SNHLY and FYNNEI. J was trimmed by 4 bases and V by 8 bases; bases with no gene match: 5. The CDR3 contains 13 residues.

This chain links TRBV25-1 with TRBJ1-6; 7 positions agree with TRBD1. CDR1 is MGHDK and CDR2 is SYGVNS in the germline V gene. J lost 7 bases, V lost 4 bases, and 10 bases had no gene match. The CDR3 is 16 residues long. CDR3 residues: CASSAEQGTLNSPLHF. CDR3 coding DNA: TGTGCCAGCAGTGCCGAACAGGGGACGTTGAATTCACCCCTCCACTTT.

V and J are TRBV7-2 and TRBJ1-3, with D possibly matching TRBD1 (5 bases). With 1 base removed from V and 0 bases from J, the gap between germline ends came to 10 bases. Germline CDR1 SGHTA, CDR2 FQGNSA. CDR3 length equals 16 residues. CDR3 sequence reads: CASSLEGPASGNTIYF. The CDR3 DNA reads TGTGCCAGCAGCTTAGAGGGGCCAGCCTCTGGAAACACCATATATTTT.

J is TRBJ2-5 and V is TRBV5-5; D uncertain. Germline-derived CDR1 and CDR2 are SGHKS and YYEKEE (reference sequence). V shed 4 bases and J shed 2 bases, with 18 bases lying between them. CDR3 size: 16 residues. The CDR3: CASSGTFLHRQETQYF. The CDR3 coding sequence is TGTGCCAGCAGCGGCACATTTCTACACAGACAAGAGACCCAGTACTTC.